The 22 T cell receptor beta chains presented below share a single source sample, sequenced in a study of blood T cells in healthy people across ages. With a J-beta primer mix and a sample-barcoded 5' primer, a second PCR ran 7 to 11 cycles. TCRdb fed the 5' RACE reads into MiXCR, producing one record per CDR3 protein. Of 650,000 to 1,000,000 distinct CDR3 sequences in the sample, about 34% are singletons; the top ten hold 10% to 15%. The sample consisted of blood. Source of these receptors: a man aged 18 to 35 in good health.

V is TRBV6-1 and J is TRBJ1-1; D is unresolved. Germline loops: CDR1 MNHNS, CDR2 SASEGT. CDR3 length equals 13 residues. V lost 0 bases and J 6 bases, leaving 8 bases between the germline ends. This chain's CDR3 is CASSEARAAEAFF. The CDR3 nucleotides are TGTGCCAGCAGTGAAGCAAGAGCCGCTGAAGCTTTCTTT.

The chain carries TRBV5-4 and TRBJ2-5; TRBD2 is a possible D gene (6 bases). The V gene lost 0 bases and the J gene lost 8 bases, with 17 bases spanning the gap. CDR1 and CDR2 (germline): SGHNT, YYREEE (reference sequence). The CDR3 totals 15 residues. As DNA, the CDR3 is TGTGCCAGCAGCTTGGGGTCTAGCGAGACAACCACCCAGTACTTC. The encoded protein is CASSLGSSETTTQYF.

This sequence joins TRBV12-3 or TRBV12-4 and TRBJ1-1; TRBD1 is a possible D gene (5 bases). V was shortened by 2 bases and J by 4 bases, with 14 bases between the two germline ends. This CDR3 comprises 15 residues. CDR3 sequence (DNA): TGTGCCAGCAGTTTACAGGGATTGGTCGCCACTGAAGCTTTCTTT. Its translation: CASSLQGLVATEAFF.

This chain links TRBV7-9 with TRBJ2-1; TRBD2 matches 10 bases. CDR3 length: 15 residues. Trimming removed 6 bases from V and 3 bases from J; junction bases left unmatched: 5. Per germline, CDR1 SEHNR and CDR2 FQNEAQ (reference sequence). The CDR3 is CASRPSGGRYNEQFF. DNA of the CDR3: TGTGCCAGCAGGCCTAGCGGGGGCCGCTACAATGAGCAGTTCTTC.

The chain has TRBV12-3 or TRBV12-4 and TRBJ2-3, with TRBD2 matching 8 bases. Unmatched junction bases numbered 9, after V lost 6 bases and J lost 4 bases. The CDR3 is 15 amino acids. CDR3 DNA sequence: TGTGCCAGCAGCGCCGGGGGGGGCCCTTCAGATACGCAGTATTTT. Amino acid sequence: CASSAGGGPSDTQYF.

This clonotype was seen only a few times. The rearrangement uses TRBV12-3 or TRBV12-4 and TRBJ2-1; the match to TRBD1 covers 7 bases. V trimming: 7 bases; J trimming: 3 bases; junction bases outside the gene matches: 3. The CDR3 is 13 residues long. The CDR3 coding sequence is TGTGCCAGCATACAGGGGAACTACAATGAGCAGTTCTTC. Translation: CASIQGNYNEQFF.

Written as DNA, the CDR3 is TGTGCCAGCAGTGAAGCGCAGGGGGGCGAGCAGTACTTC. Translating gives CASSEAQGGEQYF. The chain couples TRBV2 to TRBJ2-4; D might be TRBD1 (7 bases). The J call may be in error: the DNA end matches TRBJ2-7 better. The CDR3 spans 13 residues. The V gene's germline CDR1 is SNHLY and CDR2 FYNNEI.

The chain recombines TRBV29-1 with TRBJ2-7; D not certain. V lost 6 bases and J lost 7, with 19 bases in between. The CDR3 sequence is 13 residues long. Germline CDR1 SQVTM, CDR2 ANQGSEA. Written as DNA, the CDR3 is TGCAGCGTAATGGCTCCGGCCTACAATGAGCAGTACTTC. This sequence encodes CSVMAPAYNEQYF.

As regards this clonotype: A clone one base away is much larger, so this may be a read error. The chain carries TRBV19 and TRBJ2-5; 7 nucleotides agree with TRBD1. The V segment lost 1 base and the J segment 11 bases; nucleotides outside the gene matches: 13. Germline CDR1 LNHDA, CDR2 SQIVND (reference sequence). CDR3 length: 15 amino acids. The DNA of the CDR3 is TGTGCCAGTAGTATAGGGACCAGACAGGGAAATGAGCAGTACTTC. It specifies CASSIGTRQGNEQYF. Full variable domain (missing parts from reference TRBV19 and TRBJ2-5): DGGITQSPKYLFRKEGQNVTLSCEQNLNHDAMYWYRQDPGQGLRLIYYSQIVNDFQKGDIAEGYSVSREKKESFPLTVTSAQKNPTAFYLCASSIGTRQGNEQYFGPGTRLLVL.

This clonotype was counted a few times. This chain joins TRBV20-1 and TRBJ1-2; TRBD1 agrees at 9 bases. Germline loops: CDR1 DFQATT, CDR2 SNEGSKA (reference sequence). This CDR3 spans 15 amino acids. With 0 bases clipped from V and 0 bases from J, the junction kept 2 bases outside the gene matches. CDR3 sequence reads: CSAREGQGTNYGYTF. DNA for the CDR3: TGCAGTGCTAGAGAGGGACAGGGAACTAACTATGGCTACACCTTC.

The chain combines TRBV12-3 or TRBV12-4 with TRBJ1-1, with unresolved D. This CDR3 region has 15 residues. V was cut by 3 bases and J by 5 bases, with 16 bases left in between. The CDR3 DNA is TGTGCCAGCAGTTTCCCCCCGGGGTTCGGTACTGAAGCTTTCTTT. It encodes CASSFPPGFGTEAFF.

In regard to this clonotype: The junction shows a germline mismatch at one end, possibly a read error. The chain uses TRBV20-1 and TRBJ1-1, with D perhaps TRBD1 (6 bases). From germline, CDR1 is DFQATT and CDR2 SNEGSKA (reference sequence). The CDR3 is made up of 12 amino acids. In DNA form, the CDR3 reads TGCAGGGCTAGATCAACCACAGGGTCGGCTTTCTTT. Translation gives CRARSTTGSAFF.

With respect to this clonotype: A much larger clonotype is one base distant, so this may be a read error. The chain combines TRBV29-1 with TRBJ2-5; TRBD2 agrees at 10 bases. Germline V gene data show CDR1 as SQVTM and CDR2 as ANQGSEA. CDR3 length equals 14 residues. After removal of 4 bases from V and 11 bases from J, the junction contained 13 bases not matched to a gene. The CDR3 DNA follows: TGCAGCGTTGGCTTAGCGGGGGGTACCTACGGGCAGTACTTC. Amino acid sequence: CSVGLAGGTYGQYF.

This clonotype was recorded only once. The chain links TRBV29-1 to TRBJ2-3, with 16 bases aligning to TRBD2. CDR3 length equals 19 residues. The germline V gene encodes CDR1 SQVTM and CDR2 ANQGSEA. J was trimmed by 0 bases and V by 4 bases; bases with no gene match: 10. The DNA for the CDR3 is TGCAGCGTTGCCGGGACTAGCGGGAGGGCCGGGGCTAGCACAGATACGCAGTATTTT. Amino acids: CSVAGTSGRAGASTDTQYF.

This clonotype was detected only a few times. This chain uses TRBV20-1 with TRBJ2-3; D is ambiguous. CDR3 length: 14 residues. V lost 3 bases, J lost 0 bases, and 10 bases lay in between. The germline CDR1 and CDR2 sequences are DFQATT and SNEGSKA (reference sequence). The CDR3: CSASKDGSTDTQYF. DNA for the CDR3: TGCAGTGCTAGTAAGGACGGGAGCACAGATACGCAGTATTTT.

In its sample, this clonotype was seen a few times. The V call is TRBV6-2 or TRBV6-3, the J call TRBJ2-7; D gene unclear. The CDR3 extends over 12 amino acids. V lost 5 bases, J lost 7 bases, and 12 bases lay in between. Germline loops: CDR1 MNHEY, CDR2 SVGEGT. For the CDR3, the DNA is TGTGCCAGCAGTCCTATATCGGGTGAGCAGTACTTC. This codes for CASSPISGEQYF.

Concerning this clonotype itself: Given a much more abundant clone one base away, this may be a read error. This chain connects TRBV5-5 to TRBJ2-5; D remains ambiguous. Germline values: CDR1 SGHKS, CDR2 YYEKEE (reference sequence). This CDR3 region has 13 residues. Trimming took 6 bases from V and 11 from J, leaving 20 bases between them. CDR3 in amino acids: CASILWPGNEQYF. The DNA for the CDR3 is TGTGCCAGCATCCTTTGGCCAGGCAATGAGCAGTACTTC.

The V call is TRBV9, the J call TRBJ1-5; D remains unclear. V was cut by 4 bases and J by 2 bases, with 7 bases left in between. Per the germline V gene, CDR1 is SGDLS and CDR2 is YYNGEE. CDR3 length: 13 residues. CDR3 sequence: CASSTWGNQPQHF. CDR3 bases: TGTGCCAGCAGCACTTGGGGCAATCAGCCCCAGCATTTT.

V gene TRBV7-2 combines with J gene TRBJ1-4, with D hard to call. V was shortened by 2 bases and J by 4 bases, with 8 bases between the two germline ends. Germline lookup yields CDR1 SGHTA and CDR2 FQGNSA. CDR3 length equals 14 residues. Here the CDR3 reads CASSLSGDNEKLFF. DNA of the CDR3: TGTGCCAGCAGCTTAAGTGGGGATAATGAAAAACTGTTTTTT.

This clonotype was observed a handful of times. The rearrangement uses TRBV10-3 and TRBJ2-1; D is uncertain. The DNA end favors TRBJ2-7, so the J call may be wrong. The CDR3 totals 15 residues. Germline V gene data show CDR1 as ENHRY and CDR2 as SYGVKD. As DNA, the CDR3 is TGTGCCATCAGTGAGCAGCTAAGCTCCTACAATGAGCAGTACTTC. Amino acids: CAISEQLSSYNEQYF.

This chain uses TRBV10-3 with TRBJ1-1; 8 bases agree with TRBD1. Germline CDR1 and CDR2: ENHRY and SYGVKD. The CDR3 totals 14 residues. V was clipped by 6 bases and J by 5 bases; unmatched bases: 8. In DNA, the CDR3 is TGTGCCATCAGAGGGCCGGACAGGGAAACTGAAGCTTTCTTT. It codes for CAIRGPDRETEAFF.

This clonotype showed up just a few times. The chain has TRBV4-1 and TRBJ1-1; D unresolved. Trimming pared 0 bases from V and 4 bases from J, leaving 15 bases between. CDR1 and CDR2 (germline): MGHRA, YSYEKL. The CDR3 totals 16 residues. CDR3 bases: TGCGCCAGCAGCCAAGACTCACCGAATTACGCCACTGAAGCTTTCTTT. Protein: CASSQDSPNYATEAFF.